These T cell receptor beta chains were read from a single sample in a study of circulating tumor DNA in untreated peripheral T-cell lymphoma. TCRdb's table, derived via immunoSEQ multiplex PCR, lists solely in-frame clones and lacks some. The sample lists around 2,200 clones, roughly four fifths occurring once. Specimen: tumor tissue. These receptor sequences come from a human donor with peripheral T-cell lymphoma. CDR3s include the opening cysteine and the closing phenylalanine or tryptophan. Fields, in order: D gene, clone size, V gene, J gene, CDR3 DNA, CDR3 protein. The D gene is left open where the match is weak. Clone size appears in some rows only: once, few, many, or a class for an expanded clone.

>.|.|TRBV18|TRBJ1-2
TGTGCCAGCTCACCACCCCCCGGGACCGCCTTTGGGGGCTACACCTTC
CASSPPPGTAFGGYTF
>.|.|TRBV19|TRBJ1-1
TGTGCCAGTAGTATCCCGCAGATGGCTGAAGCTTTCTTT
CASSIPQMAEAFF
>.|.|TRBV27|TRBJ1-2
TGTGCCAGCAGACTCCGTCCCCACGGCTATGGCTACACCTTC
CASRLRPHGYGYTF
>.|.|TRBV7-6|TRBJ2-5
TGTGCCAGCAGCTTAGTCGGAGGGGTCGAGACCCAGTACTTC
CASSLVGGVETQYF
>.|.|TRBV15|TRBJ1-1
TGTGCCACCAGCAGAGATCTGGCTGACTCCCTTGAAGCTTTCTTT
CATSRDLADSLEAFF
>.|.|TRBV19|TRBJ2-3
TGTGCCAGTACTGATTATGAGTCAGATACGCAGTATTTT
CASTDYESDTQYF
>TRBD2|once|TRBV6-8|TRBJ2-1
TGTGCCAGCAGTTATGGGCTAGCGGGAATAGGTTACAATGAGCAGTTCTTC
CASSYGLAGIGYNEQFF
>.|.|TRBV13|TRBJ1-5
TGTGCCAGCAGTTACAGGGTCAGGCAGCCCCAGCATTTT
CASSYRVRQPQHF
>.|.|TRBV6-8|TRBJ1-6
TGTGCCAGCAGTGACGGCAGTAACCCTAATTCACCCCTCCACTTT
CASSDGSNPNSPLHF
>.|.|TRBV12-5|TRBJ2-5
TGTGCTAGTGCACGCCCCAACCAAGAGACCCAGTACTTC
CASARPNQETQYF
>.|.|TRBV18|TRBJ1-5
TGTGCCAGCTCACCTAACCAAGGCCCCGATAGGAATCAGCCCCAGCATTTT
CASSPNQGPDRNQPQHF
>.|.|TRBV18|TRBJ2-5
TGTGCCAGCTCACCACCTGTGGGAGAGACCCAGTACTTC
CASSPPVGETQYF
>.|.|TRBV19|TRBJ1-4
TGTGCCAGTAGGGTACCTTCCGGTGAAAAACTGTTTTTT
CASRVPSGEKLFF
>.|.|TRBV11-3|TRBJ2-1
TGTGCCAGCAGCCCGCTCGGGGCTCGCAATGAGCAGTTCTTC
CASSPLGARNEQFF
>TRBD1|.|TRBV9|TRBJ1-1
TGTGCCAGCAACCCAGGGGGGAACACTGAAGCTTTCTTT
CASNPGGNTEAFF
>.|.|TRBV12-5|TRBJ2-1
TGTGCTAGTGGCCTGTACAATGAGCAGTTCTTC
CASGLYNEQFF